A single sample is the source of the 29 T cell receptor beta chains below, sequenced in a study of PD-L1 blockade in urothelial cancer. Time point noted: peripheral blood 6 weeks after treatment start. Measured with immunoSEQ multiplex PCR; TCRdb has only the in-frame clones, and not every one. In the table there are under 20,000 clones, approximately 80% of which are singletons. The sequenced sample was PBMCs, obtained around atezolizumab (anti-PD-L1) treatment. These receptors all come from a man aged 45-65 years with urothelial cancer.

The chain recombines TRBV30 with TRBJ1-2; D gene ambiguous. Germline assignment: CDR1 GTSNPN and CDR2 SVGIG (reference sequence). The CDR3 is 15 residues long. Trimming left V 4 bases short and J 4 bases short, with 19 bases between. CDR3 protein: CAWTLGGVSVYGYTF. Written as DNA, the CDR3 is TGTGCCTGGACCCTAGGAGGAGTATCGGTCTATGGCTACACCTTC. The full variable domain, rest sourced from reference TRBV30 and TRBJ1-2, is SQTIHQWPATLVQPVGSPLSLECTVEGTSNPNLYWYRQAAGRGLQLLFYSVGIGQISSEVPQNLSASRPQDRQFILSSKKLLLSDSGFYLCAWTLGGVSVYGYTFGSGTRLTVV.

V and J are TRBV10-1 and TRBJ2-1, with TRBD1 identical over 11 bases. Germline V lookup: CDR1 WNHNN, CDR2 SYGVQD (reference sequence). Trimming cost V 4 bases and J 8 bases; bases outside gene matches: 4. The CDR3 length is 14 residues. The CDR3 bases are TGCGCCAGCAGTGGGACAGGGGGCCGGGATGAGCAGTTCTTC. It encodes CASSGTGGRDEQFF.

This clone was recorded a few times. V is TRBV7-6 and J is TRBJ2-7, with TRBD1 matching over 8 bases. Germline V gene data show CDR1 as SGHVS and CDR2 as FNYEAQ. CDR3 length equals 16 residues. Trimming removed 4 bases from V and 4 bases from J; junction bases left unmatched: 12. The CDR3 region has the DNA TGTGCCAGCAGCTCGACCTTTAGGACAGGGCCTTACGAGCAGTACTTC. Residues: CASSSTFRTGPYEQYF. Together with reference TRBV7-6 and TRBJ2-7, the CDR3 gives the full variable domain: GAGVSQSPRYKVTKRGQDVALRCDPISGHVSLYWYRQALGQGPEFLTYFNYEAQQDKSGLPNDRFSAERPEGSISTLTIQRTEQRDSAMYRCASSSTFRTGPYEQYFGPGTRLTVT.

This chain links TRBV2 with TRBJ1-5; D uncertain. Germline values: CDR1 SNHLY, CDR2 FYNNEI. The CDR3 spans 15 residues. V dropped 1 base and J dropped 2 bases, with 9 bases sitting between them. The CDR3 coding sequence is TGTGCCAGCAGTGAAGAGGGCGGGCGCAATCAGCCCCAGCATTTT. Translated, it gives CASSEEGGRNQPQHF.

The chain links TRBV30 to TRBJ2-5; 7 nucleotides agree with TRBD1. The CDR3 sequence is 16 residues long. The V gene end was trimmed by 3 bases and the J gene end by 2 bases; junction bases not matched to a gene: 12. The germline V gene has CDR1 GTSNPN and CDR2 SVGIG (reference sequence). CDR3 coding DNA: TGTGCCTGGAGGGTCTCCGGGACAGTTTTACAAGAGACCCAGTACTTC. It encodes CAWRVSGTVLQETQYF.

The chain uses TRBV6-1 and TRBJ2-5; TRBD2 aligns across 11 bases. The CDR3 is made up of 14 amino acids. The trim removed 9 bases at V and 5 bases at J, leaving 8 bases unmatched. CDR1 and CDR2 (germline): MNHNS, SASEGT. Here the CDR3 reads CASASGGLGETQYF. CDR3 nucleotide sequence: TGTGCCAGTGCTAGCGGGGGGCTGGGGGAGACCCAGTACTTC.

The chain recombines TRBV5-6 with TRBJ1-5; 7 bases fit TRBD1. CDR3 length equals 14 residues. J gave up 6 bases and V 2 bases, and 5 bases lay outside the gene matches. Germline CDR1 and CDR2: SGHDT and YYEEEE. The DNA for the CDR3 is TGTGCCAGCAGCTTAAGACAGGGCGGTCAGCCCCAGCATTTT. It encodes CASSLRQGGQPQHF.

V usage is TRBV28 and J usage is TRBJ1-5, with 10 bases lining up with TRBD1. Per the germline V gene, CDR1 is MDHEN and CDR2 is SYDVKM. Germline trimming cut 5 bases from V and 2 bases from J; bases unmatched to any gene: 9. The CDR3 is made up of 17 amino acids. The CDR3, as DNA: TGTGCCAGCAGTGGGACAGGGGCCGACCGGGGCAATCAGCCCCAGCATTTT. Protein product: CASSGTGADRGNQPQHF.

A few counts support this clone. The chain employs TRBV2 and TRBJ1-2; maybe TRBD1 (6 bases). The germline V gene encodes CDR1 SNHLY and CDR2 FYNNEI. This CDR3 has 16 residues. V dropped 10 bases and J dropped 3 bases, with 24 bases sitting between them. The CDR3 coding sequence is TGTGCCACCCTGGGGGCAGTTGACGTAGGGTACTATGGCTACACCTTC. As protein: CATLGAVDVGYYGYTF.

The J gene is TRBJ1-5, the V gene TRBV10-3; D might be TRBD1 (6 bases). The CDR3 sequence is 15 residues long. Trimming removed 3 bases from V and 0 bases from J, with 9 bases in between. Per germline, CDR1 ENHRY and CDR2 SYGVKD. The CDR3 spells CAISEQGNSNQPQHF. CDR3 sequence (DNA): TGTGCCATCAGTGAACAGGGTAATAGCAATCAGCCCCAGCATTTT.

V usage is TRBV5-1 and J usage is TRBJ2-2; 13 bases are shared with TRBD2. Germline-derived CDR1 and CDR2 are SGHRS and YFSETQ. J gave up 3 bases and V 1 base, and 9 bases lay outside the gene matches. CDR3 length: 19 amino acids. CDR3 loop: CASSLWGLAGLEDTGELFF. DNA of the CDR3: TGCGCCAGCAGCTTGTGGGGACTAGCGGGACTTGAGGACACCGGGGAGCTGTTTTTT.

V usage is TRBV7-9 and J usage is TRBJ2-2; a weak D match, TRBD2 (6 bases). Germline loops: CDR1 SEHNR, CDR2 FQNEAQ (reference sequence). Trimming pared 0 bases from V and 8 bases from J, leaving 16 bases between. The CDR3 has 16 residues. CDR3 amino acids: CASSLATGLPVGELFF. CDR3 in DNA: TGTGCCAGCAGCTTAGCCACGGGACTCCCTGTAGGGGAGCTGTTTTTT.

This chain uses TRBV9 with TRBJ1-1; D gene uncertain. From germline, CDR1 is SGDLS and CDR2 YYNGEE. V shed 3 bases and J shed 12 bases, with 18 bases lying between them. This CDR3 is 13 amino acids long. For the CDR3, the DNA is TGTGCCAGCAGCGCCTCGCAGAACCAGGTCCCTTTCTTT. Amino acid sequence: CASSASQNQVPFF.

This clone was recorded a few times. The J gene is TRBJ1-1, the V gene TRBV6-5; D gene uncertain. Trimming pared 7 bases from V and 2 bases from J, leaving 17 bases between. The CDR3 totals 15 residues. Germline V gene data show CDR1 as MNHEY and CDR2 as SVGAGI. CDR3 protein: CASTALGAGNTEAFF. The CDR3 nucleotides are TGTGCCAGCACTGCTTTGGGTGCGGGAAACACTGAAGCTTTCTTT.

This clone was found once. The chain employs TRBV6-1 and TRBJ1-1; D is unclear. V was shortened by 0 bases and J by 4 bases, with 15 bases between the two germline ends. Germline assignment: CDR1 MNHNS and CDR2 SASEGT. This CDR3 contains 16 residues. CDR3 residues: CASSEAGFQDGTEAFF. The CDR3 DNA follows: TGTGCCAGCAGTGAAGCAGGATTTCAGGATGGCACTGAAGCTTTCTTT.

This chain links TRBV6-1 with TRBJ2-7, with D possibly TRBD1 on 6 matching bases. V was shortened by 4 bases and J by 3 bases, with 7 bases between the two germline ends. Germline V gene data show CDR1 as MNHNS and CDR2 as SASEGT. The CDR3 loop spans 12 amino acids. Here the CDR3 reads CASSGTVYEQYF. CDR3 sequence (DNA): TGTGCCAGCAGTGGGACAGTCTACGAGCAGTACTTC.

In its sample, this clone was seen once. The DNA of the CDR3 is TGTGCCAGTAGTATGGGGCCCAGGGGTCAGCCCCAGCATTTT. Amino acid sequence: CASSMGPRGQPQHF. The chain joins TRBV19 to TRBJ1-5, with D possibly matching TRBD1 (6 bases). This CDR3 region has 14 residues. Trimming took 3 bases from V and 6 from J, leaving 12 bases between them. Per the germline V gene, CDR1 is LNHDA and CDR2 is SQIVND (reference sequence). Full variable domain (remainder filled in from reference TRBV19 and TRBJ1-5): DGGITQSPKYLFRKEGQNVTLSCEQNLNHDAMYWYRQDPGQGLRLIYYSQIVNDFQKGDIAEGYSVSREKKESFPLTVTSAQKNPTAFYLCASSMGPRGQPQHFGDGTRLSIL.

V usage is TRBV15 and J usage is TRBJ1-2; 8 nucleotides line up with TRBD1. J gave up 0 bases and V 3 bases, and 9 bases lay outside the gene matches. CDR3 length: 17 residues. Per germline, CDR1 LNHNV and CDR2 YYDKDF (reference sequence). The CDR3 here is CATSSGLGTGANYGYTF. The CDR3 DNA reads TGTGCCACCAGCAGTGGTCTCGGGACAGGCGCTAACTATGGCTACACCTTC.

The V and J genes are TRBV6-1 and TRBJ1-1, with 10 bases identical to TRBD1. This CDR3 region has 16 residues. After removal of 0 bases from V and 4 bases from J, the junction contained 5 bases not matched to a gene. CDR1 and CDR2 from the germline V gene are MNHNS and SASEGT. CDR3 DNA sequence: TGTGCCAGCAGTGAAGCGACAGGGGACAGGGGCACTGAAGCTTTCTTT. Translation: CASSEATGDRGTEAFF.

The chain is built from TRBV30 and TRBJ2-2, with 7 nucleotides matching TRBD1. The CDR3 has 13 residues. Trimming at V came to 8 bases and at J to 1 base, leaving 4 bases not matched to a gene. The germline gives CDR1 GTSNPN, CDR2 SVGIG (reference sequence). CDR3 in DNA: TGTGCCGGCCGGGACAGGAACACCGGGGAGCTGTTTTTT. It yields the protein CAGRDRNTGELFF.

This chain joins TRBV2 and TRBJ1-4; TRBD1 matches 10 bases. Germline V gene lookup returns CDR1 SNHLY and CDR2 FYNNEI. The V segment lost 6 bases and the J segment 8 bases; nucleotides outside the gene matches: 0. This CDR3 is 12 amino acids long. CDR3 bases: TGTGCCAGCAGGACAGGGGGCGAAAAACTGTTTTTT. Translation: CASRTGGEKLFF.

This rearrangement joins TRBV19 to TRBJ2-7; 7 positions match TRBD1. Trimming at V came to 9 bases and at J to 6 bases, leaving 5 bases not matched to a gene. CDR3 size: 11 residues. The germline CDR1 and CDR2 sequences are LNHDA and SQIVND (reference sequence). The CDR3 reads CASPGQSEQYV. The CDR3 DNA follows: TGTGCCAGCCCGGGACAGAGCGAGCAGTACGTC.

V usage is TRBV2 and J usage is TRBJ1-5; D possibly corresponds to TRBD1 (6 bases). Trimming shortened V by 6 bases and J by 1 base, and 16 bases separated the two germline ends. There are 16 residues in the CDR3. Per the germline V gene, CDR1 is SNHLY and CDR2 is FYNNEI. For the CDR3, the DNA is TGTGCCAGCAGAGGGCCAGGGGCCTTGAGCAATCAGCCCCAGCATTTT. The encoded protein is CASRGPGALSNQPQHF.

The chain combines TRBV5-8 with TRBJ2-5, with 8 nucleotides matching TRBD1. Germline V CDR1 and CDR2: SGHTS, YDEGEE. The CDR3 covers 13 residues. J gave up 7 bases and V 4 bases, and 6 bases lay outside the gene matches. The CDR3 protein is CASSQTGEWTQYF. In DNA, the CDR3 is TGTGCCAGCAGCCAGACAGGGGAGTGGACCCAGTACTTC.

The genes are TRBV7-2 and TRBJ2-5, with D possibly TRBD2 on 6 matching bases. This CDR3 has 12 residues. Per the germline V gene, CDR1 is SGHTA and CDR2 is FQGNSA. Deletions cut 4 bases from V and 10 bases from J, with 13 bases between. The CDR3 sequence is CASSSLKRVQYF. The DNA of the CDR3 is TGTGCCAGCAGCTCTTTAAAGCGGGTCCAGTACTTC.

The chain employs TRBV19 and TRBJ2-1; a weak D match, TRBD1 (6 bases). CDR1 is LNHDA, CDR2 SQIVND, per germline (reference sequence). The CDR3 covers 15 residues. V was trimmed by 7 bases and J by 4 bases, leaving 17 bases between them. The CDR3 region has the DNA TGTGCCAGTACCCTAGCCGGGACACCATACAATGAGCAGTTCTTC. Encoded protein: CASTLAGTPYNEQFF.

This clone came up once. The chain uses TRBV25-1 and TRBJ1-4; TRBD1 matches at 7 bases. The CDR3 spans 15 residues. Germline trimming cut 1 base from V and 7 bases from J; bases unmatched to any gene: 6. CDR1 MGHDK and CDR2 SYGVNS come from the germline V gene. The CDR3 spells CASSEWNRGSEKLFF. In DNA form, the CDR3 reads TGTGCCAGCAGTGAATGGAACAGGGGTTCTGAAAAACTGTTTTTT.

This chain uses TRBV6-1 with TRBJ1-1; 8 nucleotides match TRBD1. V lost 6 bases and J lost 11; bases outside the gene matches: 8. From germline, CDR1 is MNHNS and CDR2 SASEGT. This CDR3 has 12 residues. The CDR3 region has the DNA TGTGCCAGCAGGACGGGCACAGGGGGGGCTTTCTTT. It codes for CASRTGTGGAFF.

The chain is built from TRBV6-5 and TRBJ2-7; D uncertain. From germline, CDR1 is MNHEY and CDR2 SVGAGI. This CDR3 contains 16 residues. Trimming shortened V by 0 bases and J by 0 bases, and 12 bases separated the two germline ends. CDR3: CASSYSGFGSSYEQYV. In DNA form, the CDR3 reads TGTGCCAGCAGTTACTCGGGCTTTGGCAGCTCCTACGAGCAGTACGTC.